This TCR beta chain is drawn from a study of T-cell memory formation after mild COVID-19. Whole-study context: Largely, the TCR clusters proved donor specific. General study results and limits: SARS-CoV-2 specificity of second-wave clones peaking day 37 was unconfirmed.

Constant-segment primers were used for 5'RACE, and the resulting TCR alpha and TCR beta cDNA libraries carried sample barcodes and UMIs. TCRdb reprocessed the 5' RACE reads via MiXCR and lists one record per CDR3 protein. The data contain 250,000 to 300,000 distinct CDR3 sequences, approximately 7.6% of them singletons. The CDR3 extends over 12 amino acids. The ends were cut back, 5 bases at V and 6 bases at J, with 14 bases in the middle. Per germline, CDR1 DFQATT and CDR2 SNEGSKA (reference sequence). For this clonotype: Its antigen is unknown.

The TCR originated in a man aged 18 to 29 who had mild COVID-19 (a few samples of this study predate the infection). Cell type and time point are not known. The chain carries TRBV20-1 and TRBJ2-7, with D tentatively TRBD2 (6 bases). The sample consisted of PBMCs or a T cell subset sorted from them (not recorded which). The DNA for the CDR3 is TGCAGTGCTCTCCGTTCGGGGGTCGAGCAGTACGTC. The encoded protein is CSALRSGVEQYV.